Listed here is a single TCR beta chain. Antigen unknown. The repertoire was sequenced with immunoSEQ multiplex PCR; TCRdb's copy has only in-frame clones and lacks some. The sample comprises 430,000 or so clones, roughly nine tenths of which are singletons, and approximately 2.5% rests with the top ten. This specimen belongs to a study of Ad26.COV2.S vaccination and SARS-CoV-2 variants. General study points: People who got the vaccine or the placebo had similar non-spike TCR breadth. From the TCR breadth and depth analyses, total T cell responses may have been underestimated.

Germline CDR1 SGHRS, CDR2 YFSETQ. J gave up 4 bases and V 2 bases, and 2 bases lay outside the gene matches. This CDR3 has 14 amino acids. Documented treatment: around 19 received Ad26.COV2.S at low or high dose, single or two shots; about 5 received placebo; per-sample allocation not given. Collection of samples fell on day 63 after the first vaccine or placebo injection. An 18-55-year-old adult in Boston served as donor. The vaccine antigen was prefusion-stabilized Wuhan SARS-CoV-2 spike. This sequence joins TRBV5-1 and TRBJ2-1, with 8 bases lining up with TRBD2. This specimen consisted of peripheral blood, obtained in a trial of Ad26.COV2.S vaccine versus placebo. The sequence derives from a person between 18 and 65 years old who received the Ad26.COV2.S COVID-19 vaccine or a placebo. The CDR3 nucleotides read TGCGCCAGCAGCTTTGAGCGGGAGTACAATGAGCAGTTCTTC. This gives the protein CASSFEREYNEQFF. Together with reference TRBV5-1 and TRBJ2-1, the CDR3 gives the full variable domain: KAGVTQTPRYLIKTRGQQVTLSCSPISGHRSVSWYQQTPGQGLQFLFEYFSETQRNKGNFPGRFSGRQFSNSRSEMNVSTLELGDSALYLCASSFEREYNEQFFGPGTRLTVL.